This T cell receptor (beta chain) was recovered during a study of T-cell reconstitution after alpha-beta-depleted transplantation in children. V lost 0 bases, J lost 6 bases, and 6 bases lay in between. Germline lookup yields CDR1 MGHRA and CDR2 YSYEKL. The CDR3 is made up of 13 amino acids. Construction of the TCRbeta library involved unique molecular identifiers. TCRdb processed the PCR reads anew with MiXCR; each CDR3 protein has one entry. The table records roughly 190,000 distinct CDR3 sequences, roughly 15% of them present only once. This clonotype was detected a few times. The J gene is TRBJ1-5, the V gene TRBV4-1, with D perhaps matching TRBD1 (5 bases). This sequence was found in a human donor who donated a stem cell graft to a child with acute lymphoblastic leukemia. The sequences come from PBMCs from the stem cell graft donor, collected from the stem cell graft. CDR3 sequence reads: CASSQDRGQPQHF. The CDR3 coding sequence is TGCGCCAGCAGCCAAGATAGGGGTCAGCCCCAGCATTTT.